The 24 T cell receptor beta chains reported below all come from one sample, sequenced in a study of T-cell memory formation after mild COVID-19. Each CDR3 protein is one row after TCRdb ran MiXCR on the 5' RACE reads. The repertoire holds almost 350,000 distinct CDR3 sequences, 20% to 25% seen once, with about 21% in the top ten. The material sequenced was PBMCs or a T cell subset sorted from them (not recorded which). All receptors come from a young man who had mild COVID-19 (a few samples of this study predate the infection). Cell type and time point are not known.

Turning to this clonotype: Compared with germline, one end of the junction differs, possibly owing to a read error. The chain joins TRBV4-1 to TRBJ2-7; D is possibly TRBD1 or TRBD2 (7 bases each). Per germline, CDR1 MGHRA and CDR2 YSYEKL. CDR3 length equals 15 residues. CDR3: CARSQGGAGAYEQYF. CDR3 nucleotide sequence: TGCGCCAGAAGCCAAGGGGGCGCGGGGGCCTACGAGCAGTACTTC.

This clonotype was picked up a small number of times. Written as DNA, the CDR3 is TGTGCCACCAGTGACCGCAGGACGGGACGTAAGAATGAGCAGTTCTTC. This encodes CATSDRRTGRKNEQFF. The chain carries TRBV24-1 and TRBJ2-1; D tentatively fits TRBD1 or TRBD2 (5 bases each). Per germline, CDR1 KGHDR and CDR2 SFDVKD. V lost 4 bases, J lost 7 bases, and 19 bases lay in between. The CDR3 is made up of 16 amino acids.

CDR3 DNA: TGTGCCACCAGCCAGGTGGAGGACCAGCCCCAGCATTTT. Translated: CATSQVEDQPQHF. The rearrangement joins TRBV15 to TRBJ1-5; no definite D call. Deletions cut 5 bases from V and 7 bases from J, with 12 bases between. Germline CDR1 reads LNHNV; CDR2 reads YYDKDF (reference sequence). The CDR3 totals 13 residues.

In this sample, this clonotype turned up a few times. J is TRBJ1-2 and V is TRBV6-6; D uncertain. The CDR3 is 13 amino acids. Trimming pared 8 bases from V and 10 bases from J, leaving 20 bases between. CDR1 and CDR2 from the germline V gene are MNHNY and SVGAGI (reference sequence). The CDR3 DNA reads as TGTGCCAGCGAGCAGTTACAGCCCCGGTACTACACCTTC. It specifies CASEQLQPRYYTF.

The chain carries TRBV20-1 and TRBJ1-1, with D maybe TRBD1 (5 bases). Deletions cut 1 base from V and 3 bases from J, with 9 bases between. The germline gives CDR1 DFQATT, CDR2 SNEGSKA (reference sequence). The CDR3 loop spans 13 amino acids. CDR3 amino acids: CSARGGRYTEAFF. Here the CDR3 DNA reads TGCAGTGCTAGAGGGGGCAGGTACACTGAAGCTTTCTTT.

This clonotype came up a few times. The chain combines TRBV23-1 with TRBJ2-7; D remains ambiguous. Being an ORF, TRBV23-1 has a function that is uncertain. V was cut by 4 bases and J by 2 bases, with 6 bases left in between. The CDR3 covers 12 residues. The CDR3 sequence is CASSLVPYEQYV. DNA of the CDR3: TGCGCCAGCAGTCTCGTCCCCTACGAGCAGTACGTC.

A few counts support this clonotype. The CDR3 protein is CASSRRDLSDTQYF. CDR3 DNA sequence: TGTGCCAGCAGCCGACGGGACTTGTCAGATACGCAGTATTTT. V is TRBV14 and J is TRBJ2-3; D perhaps matches TRBD2 (6 bases). Germline V gene lookup returns CDR1 SGHDN and CDR2 FVKESK. Trimming shortened V by 4 bases and J by 4 bases, and 12 bases separated the two germline ends. The CDR3 totals 14 residues.

A few counts support this clonotype. V gene TRBV12-3 or TRBV12-4 combines with J gene TRBJ2-1; 11 nucleotides agree with TRBD2. J gave up 0 bases and V 1 base, and 2 bases lay outside the gene matches. The CDR3 spans 17 residues. The CDR3 DNA sequence: TGTGCCAGCAGTTTAGAGACTAGCGGGGCCTCCTACAATGAGCAGTTCTTC. This codes for CASSLETSGASYNEQFF.

In its sample, this clonotype was seen many times. CDR3 bases: TGCGCCAGCAGCCAAGGGAATAGCGACACAGATACGCAGTATTTT. Its translation: CASSQGNSDTDTQYF. The V gene is TRBV4-3, the J gene TRBJ2-3, with a possible D match to TRBD2 (5 bases). The V gene's germline CDR1 is LGHNA and CDR2 YSLEER. This CDR3 contains 15 residues. Trimming removed 1 base from V and 2 bases from J, with 10 bases in between.

A few counts support this clonotype. The chain couples TRBV7-9 to TRBJ2-2; TRBD1 matches at 8 bases. This CDR3 region has 17 residues. The germline gives CDR1 SEHNR, CDR2 FQNEAQ (reference sequence). V was pared by 8 bases and J by 5 bases, with 16 bases of the junction left unmatched. Here the CDR3 DNA reads TGTGCCAGCCGTGGTCCCGAGACAGGGGTGCGGACCGGGGAGCTGTTTTTT. Translated, it gives CASRGPETGVRTGELFF.

The CDR3 here is CASSKQTTNEKLFF. DNA for the CDR3: TGTGCCAGTAGTAAACAGACTACTAATGAAAAACTGTTTTTT. This chain joins TRBV19 and TRBJ1-4, with D uncertain. CDR1 and CDR2 from the germline V gene are LNHDA and SQIVND (reference sequence). Trimming left V 4 bases short and J 2 bases short, with 8 bases between. The CDR3 has 14 amino acids.

This clonotype was detected a few times. This chain connects TRBV4-3 to TRBJ2-7; the D is unclear. V lost 3 bases, J lost 3 bases, and 18 bases lay in between. The CDR3 sequence is 16 residues long. Germline V gene lookup returns CDR1 LGHNA and CDR2 YSLEER. For the CDR3, the DNA is TGCGCCAGCAGCCAGTCTACGGGTCGAGAAGTCTACGAGCAGTACTTC. It is translated as CASSQSTGREVYEQYF.

The rearrangement joins TRBV12-3 or TRBV12-4 to TRBJ1-1; 12 nucleotides agree with TRBD1. V shed 6 bases, J shed 3 bases, and the junction held 8 bases outside the gene matches. This CDR3 region has 16 residues. CDR3 sequence reads: CASRTGTGGLYTEAFF. CDR3 DNA sequence: TGTGCCAGCAGGACAGGGACAGGGGGCTTGTACACTGAAGCTTTCTTT.

A few counts support this clonotype. The V and J genes are TRBV6-6 and TRBJ2-5, with 8 bases identical to TRBD2. Germline CDR1 MNHNY, CDR2 SVGAGI (reference sequence). The CDR3 has 13 residues. With 6 bases clipped from V and 5 bases from J, the junction kept 5 bases outside the gene matches. In nucleotides, the CDR3 is TGTGCCAGCAGAAACGGGGGGGAGGAGACCCAGTACTTC. Protein product: CASRNGGEETQYF.

In DNA form, the CDR3 reads TGTGCCAGCAGCTCTCCCTGGGGGGGCGGGGATGAGCAGTTCTTC. Its protein is CASSSPWGGGDEQFF. The chain recombines TRBV11-3 with TRBJ2-1, with a possible D match to TRBD2 (7 bases). Germline CDR1 reads SGHNT; CDR2 reads YENEEA. The CDR3 extends over 15 amino acids. V was clipped by 4 bases and J by 8 bases, with 18 bases between them.

This chain connects TRBV9 to TRBJ2-3; 10 bases match TRBD2. The germline CDR1 and CDR2 sequences are SGDLS and YYNGEE. The CDR3 is made up of 20 amino acids. The J segment lost 0 bases and the V segment lost 4 bases, leaving 17 bases of the junction unmatched. CDR3 protein: CASSPRGLIAGGLSTDTQYF. The CDR3 region has the DNA TGTGCCAGCAGCCCAAGGGGGTTGATAGCGGGGGGACTTAGCACAGATACGCAGTATTTT.

This clonotype was detected a few times. The rearrangement joins TRBV6-2 or TRBV6-3 to TRBJ1-5; D might be TRBD1 (5 bases). Trimming removed 7 bases from V and 3 bases from J, with 13 bases in between. Per the germline V gene, CDR1 is MNHEY and CDR2 is SVGEGT. This CDR3 is 14 amino acids long. The CDR3 sequence is CASNLRGNNQPQHF. In nucleotides, the CDR3 is TGTGCCAGCAATCTCCGGGGGAACAATCAGCCCCAGCATTTT.

This clonotype was observed a handful of times. V gene TRBV5-1 combines with J gene TRBJ2-3; the D is unclear. V was shortened by 3 bases and J by 1 base, with 9 bases between the two germline ends. CDR3 length equals 14 residues. Germline V lookup: CDR1 SGHRS, CDR2 YFSETQ. The CDR3 DNA is TGCGCCAGCAGCTCGATGATCGGCACAGATACGCAGTATTTT. This sequence encodes CASSSMIGTDTQYF.

This clonotype was observed a few times. This chain connects TRBV4-2 to TRBJ2-3; 8 bases are shared with TRBD1. CDR3 size: 17 residues. In germline, CDR1 is LGHNA, CDR2 YNFKEQ. The trim removed 3 bases at V and 8 bases at J, leaving 16 bases unmatched. The chain's CDR3 is CASSHRRGQAHGGTQYF. The CDR3 DNA is TGTGCCAGCAGCCATCGCAGGGGACAGGCGCACGGAGGTACGCAGTATTTT.

This chain connects TRBV7-9 to TRBJ2-1; D may be TRBD1 (5 bases). There are 12 residues in the CDR3. Germline loops: CDR1 SEHNR, CDR2 FQNEAQ (reference sequence). The V and J ends lost 5 bases and 8 bases respectively, with 10 bases between them. CDR3 protein: CASSQGPHEQFF. For the CDR3, the DNA is TGTGCCAGCAGCCAGGGCCCGCATGAGCAGTTCTTC.

The chain uses TRBV6-1 and TRBJ1-2, with no clear D. This CDR3 has 14 amino acids. V was cut by 2 bases and J by 6 bases, with 13 bases left in between. Germline CDR1 MNHNS, CDR2 SASEGT. CDR3: CASSEPSAFNGYTF. The CDR3 region has the DNA TGTGCCAGCAGTGAACCATCGGCGTTCAATGGCTACACCTTC.

This clonotype was detected a few times. J is TRBJ2-2 and V is TRBV12-3 or TRBV12-4; D gene ambiguous. The CDR3 extends over 13 amino acids. The V end was cut by 5 bases, the J end by 4 bases, with 8 bases between. For the CDR3, the DNA is TGTGCCAGCAGTCCCCTGTCCACCGGGGAGCTGTTTTTT. This sequence encodes CASSPLSTGELFF.

CDR3 amino acids: CSVEDPGHLSYNEQFF. Here the CDR3 DNA reads TGCAGCGTTGAAGATCCGGGACACCTCTCCTACAATGAGCAGTTCTTC. This chain joins TRBV29-1 and TRBJ2-1; possible D gene TRBD1, 6 bases. Germline V gene data show CDR1 as SQVTM and CDR2 as ANQGSEA. This CDR3 has 16 amino acids. V was pared by 0 bases and J by 0 bases, with 12 bases between.

Concerning this clonotype: The CDR3 end shows no conserved phenylalanine or tryptophan, and so a read error is likely. The V and J genes are TRBV7-3 and TRBJ2-5, with 9 bases that match TRBD1. Per germline, CDR1 SGHTA and CDR2 FQGTGA. V was pared by 5 bases and J by 1 base, with 5 bases of the junction left unmatched. The CDR3 is 15 amino acids. The CDR3: CASSDRGTPQETQYL. The CDR3 DNA is TGTGCCAGCAGCGACAGGGGGACGCCCCAAGAGACCCAGTACTTA.